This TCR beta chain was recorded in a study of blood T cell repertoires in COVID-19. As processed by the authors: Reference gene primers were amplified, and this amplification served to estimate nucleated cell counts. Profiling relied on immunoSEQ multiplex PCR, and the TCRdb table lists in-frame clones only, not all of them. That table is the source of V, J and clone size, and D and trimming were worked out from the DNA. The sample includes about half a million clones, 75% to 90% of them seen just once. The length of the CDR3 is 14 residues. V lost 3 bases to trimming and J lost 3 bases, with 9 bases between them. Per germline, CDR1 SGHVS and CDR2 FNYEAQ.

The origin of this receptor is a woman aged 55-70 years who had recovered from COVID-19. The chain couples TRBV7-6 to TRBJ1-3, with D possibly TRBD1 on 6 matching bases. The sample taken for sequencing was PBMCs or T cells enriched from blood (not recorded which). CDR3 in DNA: TGTGCCAGCAGCTTTAACAGGGTTGGAAACACCATATATTTT. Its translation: CASSFNRVGNTIYF.